The rows below give T cell receptor beta chains drawn from one sample of a study of cytomegalovirus exposure and HLA in healthy donors. Here immunoSEQ multiplex PCR was the method, and the copy in TCRdb shows in-frame clones only, minus some. The sample gives about 88,000 clones, over 80% of which show up once; under 2.5% is in the top ten. Sequenced material: PBMCs. The origin of the receptors is a man aged 18 to 29 in good health and CMV-seronegative. Each CDR3 is given with its conserved first and last residue. The order of the fields is D gene, clone size, V gene, J gene, CDR3 protein, CDR3 DNA. A D gene is named only where the DNA matches it firmly. Some rows mark clone size as missing; the rest say once, few, many or name a class of expanded clone.

NA,NA,TRBV9,TRBJ1-1,CASGLGAGSNTEAFF,TGTGCCAGTGGTCTGGGGGCAGGGTCGAACACTGAAGCTTTCTTT
TRBD1,NA,TRBV4-2,TRBJ1-3,CASSQEGGPSGNTIYF,TGTGCCAGCAGCCAAGAAGGGGGCCCCTCTGGAAACACCATATATTTT
TRBD2,NA,TRBV5-1,TRBJ2-7,CASSLYGSGVYEQYF,TGCGCCAGCAGCTTGTATGGTAGCGGGGTCTACGAGCAGTACTTC
NA,NA,TRBV7-2,TRBJ2-5,CASSSLETQYF,TGTGCCAGCAGCTCCTTAGAGACCCAGTACTTC
NA,NA,TRBV7-2,TRBJ2-5,CASRDYGLVGETQYF,TGTGCCAGCAGGGATTACGGCCTAGTCGGAGAGACCCAGTACTTC
TRBD1,NA,TRBV19,TRBJ2-5,CASSISGRGRVMYF,TGTGCCAGTAGTATTTCGGGCAGGGGGCGCGTAATGTACTTC
TRBD2,NA,TRBV5-6,TRBJ2-3,CASRGSGLFTDTQYF,TGTGCCAGCAGAGGTAGCGGGCTCTTCACAGATACGCAGTATTTT
TRBD1,NA,TRBV29-1,TRBJ1-2,CSVSLTGVGTGGGGYTF,TGCAGCGTCTCGCTTACGGGGGTAGGGACAGGGGGCGGCGGCTACACCTTC
NA,NA,TRBV7-3,TRBJ2-7,CASSLLGRASEQYF,TGTGCCAGCAGCCTGCTGGGCAGGGCGAGTGAGCAGTACTTC
TRBD1,NA,TRBV2,TRBJ2-5,CASRDRGQETQYF,TGTGCCAGCCGGGACAGGGGCCAAGAGACCCAGTACTTC
NA,few,TRBV9,TRBJ2-1,CASSLHNEQFF,TGTGCCAGCAGCCTACACAATGAGCAGTTCTTC
TRBD1,NA,TRBV4-1,TRBJ2-7,CASSQVGQPYEQYF,TGCGCCAGCAGCCAAGTGGGACAGCCCTACGAGCAGTACTTC
TRBD2,NA,TRBV28,TRBJ2-2,CASSFPGGDTGELFF,TGTGCCAGCAGTTTCCCGGGAGGAGACACCGGGGAGCTGTTTTTT
NA,NA,TRBV7-9,TRBJ2-5,CASSLSGQLQETQYF,TGTGCCAGCAGCTTGTCAGGACAGCTACAAGAGACCCAGTACTTC
TRBD2,NA,TRBV27,TRBJ2-7,CASSLRRGTSGSSYEQYF,TGTGCCAGCAGTCTACGGCGGGGGACTAGCGGGAGCTCCTACGAGCAGTACTTC
NA,NA,TRBV4-2,TRBJ2-1,CASSQPPLDEQFF,TGTGCCAGCAGCCAACCCCCATTAGATGAGCAGTTCTTC
NA,NA,TRBV2,TRBJ2-5,CASRYLGSTTQETQYF,TGTGCCAGCAGATACCTAGGGAGTACTACACAAGAGACCCAGTACTTC
NA,NA,TRBV6-5,TRBJ2-2,CASKETGELFF,TGTGCCAGCAAGGAGACCGGGGAGCTGTTTTTT
TRBD2,NA,TRBV27,TRBJ2-1,CASSYRTSVNNEQFF,TGTGCCAGCAGTTACCGGACTAGCGTTAACAATGAGCAGTTCTTC
NA,NA,TRBV19,TRBJ1-2,CASSFGGFSGYTF,TGTGCCAGTAGTTTCGGGGGATTCTCTGGCTACACCTTC
NA,few,TRBV19,TRBJ1-1,CASSMQLFTEAFF,TGTGCCAGTAGTATGCAGTTATTCACTGAAGCTTTCTTT
NA,NA,TRBV5-4,TRBJ1-2,CASSLQGNAYGYTF,TGTGCCAGCAGCTTGCAGGGAAATGCCTATGGCTACACCTTC
TRBD1,NA,TRBV18,TRBJ1-5,CASSPGTGAQPQHF,TGTGCCAGCTCACCCGGGACAGGGGCTCAGCCCCAGCATTTT
NA,NA,TRBV15,TRBJ2-5,CATSIWTQETQYF,TGTGCCACCAGCATTTGGACTCAAGAGACCCAGTACTTC
TRBD2,NA,TRBV28,TRBJ2-1,CASRGLADNEQFF,TGTGCCAGCAGGGGACTAGCGGACAATGAGCAGTTCTTC
NA,once,TRBV20-1,TRBJ2-7,CSADSPGGQYF,TGCAGTGCGGACTCGCCCGGGGGGCAGTACTTC
TRBD2,NA,TRBV7-2,TRBJ2-2,CASSSQAAREGLGELFF,TGTGCCAGCAGCTCCCAAGCCGCGCGGGAGGGCCTCGGGGAGCTGTTTTTT
NA,NA,TRBV7-9,TRBJ1-3,CASSLGPYSGNTIYF,TGTGCCAGCAGCTTAGGCCCCTACTCTGGAAACACCATATATTTT
NA,NA,TRBV9,TRBJ2-1,CTSSVGGRAHINEQFF,TGTACCAGCAGCGTAGGGGGGAGGGCCCATATCAATGAGCAGTTCTTC
NA,NA,TRBV7-2,TRBJ2-7,CASSLVRVLTYEQYF,TGTGCCAGCAGCTTAGTGCGGGTACTTACCTACGAGCAGTACTTC
NA,few,TRBV6-6,TRBJ1-2,CASSLTGPGGGYTF,TGTGCCAGCAGTTTAACGGGACCCGGGGGTGGCTACACCTTC
TRBD1,few,TRBV15,TRBJ2-3,CATSSPGGRTDTQYF,TGTGCCACCAGCAGCCCAGGGGGAAGGACAGATACGCAGTATTTT
TRBD1,few,TRBV25-1,TRBJ1-6,CASSDVYRDRVNSPLHF,TGTGCCAGCAGTGACGTGTACCGGGACAGGGTAAATTCACCCCTCCACTTT
NA,NA,TRBV28,TRBJ1-2,CASSGRRGERSGPDYGYTF,TGTGCCAGCAGCGGTAGGCGCGGGGAAAGGTCAGGCCCCGACTATGGCTACACCTTC
TRBD2,once,TRBV9,TRBJ2-7,CASSLDGGTGGEQYF,TGTGCCAGCAGCCTTGACGGGGGGACGGGAGGCGAGCAGTACTTC
NA,NA,TRBV19,TRBJ2-1,CASSIRSGTYNEQFF,TGTGCCAGTAGTATTCGGTCAGGGACCTACAATGAGCAGTTCTTC
NA,NA,TRBV6-5,TRBJ1-2,CASRITENYGYTF,TGTGCCAGCAGAATCACAGAAAACTATGGCTACACCTTC
NA,NA,TRBV7-8,TRBJ1-2,CVSSLGHANYGYTF,TGTGTCAGCAGCTTAGGACACGCGAACTATGGCTACACCTTC
TRBD1,NA,TRBV18,TRBJ1-5,CASSSGQGFQPQHF,TGTGCCAGCTCAAGCGGACAGGGTTTTCAGCCCCAGCATTTT
NA,once,TRBV7-9,TRBJ2-3,CSSRNRGTDTQYF,TGTTCCAGTCGGAACAGGGGCACAGATACGCAGTATTTT
TRBD2,NA,TRBV27,TRBJ2-1,CASSPRLAGVYEQFF,TGTGCCAGCAGTCCCCGACTAGCGGGAGTCTATGAGCAGTTCTTC
NA,NA,TRBV6-6,TRBJ1-4,CASSYSRVAEKLFF,TGTGCCAGCAGTTACTCGAGGGTCGCCGAAAAACTGTTTTTT
NA,NA,TRBV19,TRBJ1-5,CASSILIDSLNQPQHF,TGTGCCAGTAGTATACTAATCGACAGCCTCAATCAGCCCCAGCATTTT
TRBD1,NA,TRBV18,TRBJ1-4,CASSQRPGQNNEKLFF,TGTGCCAGCTCCCAACGCCCGGGACAGAATAATGAAAAACTGTTTTTT
NA,NA,TRBV7-3,TRBJ2-2,CASSLFPPGHGNTGELFF,TGTGCCAGCAGCTTATTTCCACCGGGACATGGAAACACCGGGGAGCTGTTTTTT
NA,NA,TRBV28,TRBJ2-3,CASTTFPTPTDTQYF,TGTGCCAGCACCACTTTTCCTACCCCCACAGATACGCAGTATTTT
NA,NA,TRBV18,TRBJ2-5,CASSPGQGETQYF,TGTGCCAGCTCACCGGGGCAGGGGGAGACCCAGTACTTC
TRBD1,NA,TRBV5-4,TRBJ2-7,CASRDRAGDEQYF,TGTGCCAGCAGGGACAGGGCCGGCGACGAGCAGTACTTC
NA,few,TRBV5-6,TRBJ1-6,CASSLEGRGNSPLHF,TGTGCCAGCAGCTTGGAGGGCAGGGGAAATTCACCCCTCCACTTT
TRBD1,NA,TRBV27,TRBJ1-2,CASSRGTGQRLGGYTF,TGTGCCAGCAGTCGAGGGACAGGACAGCGTTTGGGTGGCTACACCTTC
NA,NA,TRBV4-3,TRBJ2-2,CASSLGQANTGELFF,TGCGCCAGCAGCCTCGGACAAGCGAACACCGGGGAGCTGTTTTTT
TRBD2,NA,TRBV5-4,TRBJ2-5,CASSYSGRTSKETQYF,TGTGCCAGCAGCTATAGCGGGAGAACCTCGAAAGAGACCCAGTACTTC
TRBD2,NA,TRBV5-1,TRBJ2-3,CASSLIGGRVADTQYF,TGCGCCAGCAGCTTGATCGGTGGGAGGGTTGCAGATACGCAGTATTTT
NA,NA,TRBV28,TRBJ1-5,CASSWSQGYNQPQHF,TGTGCCAGCAGCTGGTCACAGGGTTACAATCAGCCCCAGCATTTT
NA,NA,TRBV28,TRBJ2-1,CASSLWDSTGNEQFF,TGTGCCAGCAGTTTGTGGGACTCAACTGGGAATGAGCAGTTCTTC
NA,NA,TRBV2,TRBJ1-1,CASSNRVNTEAFF,TGTGCCAGCAGTAACCGGGTGAACACTGAAGCTTTCTTT
NA,once,TRBV15,TRBJ2-7,CATSTAGLYEQYF,TGTGCCACCAGCACCGCAGGACTTTACGAGCAGTACTTC
TRBD1,NA,TRBV18,TRBJ1-5,CASSPGQTNQPQHF,TGTGCCAGCTCACCGGGACAGACAAATCAGCCCCAGCATTTT
TRBD2,NA,TRBV7-9,TRBJ2-7,CASSSSGRAGHEQYF,TGTGCCAGCAGTTCGAGCGGGAGGGCCGGCCACGAGCAGTACTTC